A selection of T cell receptor beta chains follows, all from one sample in a study of blood T cell repertoires in COVID-19. TCRdb keeps only in-frame clones here, not all; method: immunoSEQ multiplex PCR. The sample records 200,000 to 300,000 clones, approximately 84% being singletons. The sample comprised peripheral blood. These receptor sequences come from a man in his fifties or sixties with acute or convalescent COVID-19. The CDR3 runs from the conserved cysteine through the conserved F or W. A D gene is named only where the DNA matches it firmly. A clone size is listed for some rows: how often the clone was seen (once, few, many), or a class if it is expanded.

J: TRBJ2-7
V: TRBV9
D: -
size: -
length: 14
CDR3: CASSVGTHTYEQYF
DNA: TGTGCCAGCAGCGTAGGGACTCACACCTACGAGCAGTACTTC

J: TRBJ2-1
V: TRBV5-8
D: TRBD2
size: -
length: 15
CDR3: CASSSGTSDYNEQFF
DNA: TGTGCCAGCAGTTCCGGGACTAGCGACTACAATGAGCAGTTCTTC

J: TRBJ2-7
V: TRBV5-1
D: TRBD2
size: -
length: 15
CDR3: CASSVLAGGTYEQYF
DNA: TGCGCCAGCAGCGTACTAGCGGGAGGAACCTACGAGCAGTACTTC

J: TRBJ2-7
V: TRBV5-8
D: -
size: -
length: 12
CDR3: CASSLHNYEQYF
DNA: TGTGCCAGCAGCTTGCACAACTACGAGCAGTACTTC

J: TRBJ2-1
V: TRBV10-1
D: -
size: -
length: 15
CDR3: CASSESSGYYNEQFF
DNA: TGCGCCAGCAGTGAGTCCTCGGGGTACTACAATGAGCAGTTCTTC

J: TRBJ2-1
V: TRBV2
D: -
size: -
length: 12
CDR3: CASRKQGNEQFF
DNA: TGTGCCAGCAGAAAACAGGGCAATGAGCAGTTCTTC

J: TRBJ1-3
V: TRBV13
D: -
size: -
length: 15
CDR3: CASSLAPGGGNTIYF
DNA: TGTGCCAGCAGCTTAGCCCCCGGGGGTGGAAACACCATATATTTT

J: TRBJ2-7
V: TRBV4-1
D: TRBD2
size: -
length: 14
CDR3: CASSQSSGTYEQYF
DNA: TGCGCCAGCAGCCAGAGTAGCGGGACCTACGAGCAGTACTTC

J: TRBJ1-2
V: TRBV19
D: -
size: -
length: 15
CDR3: CASSKTGTLNYGYTF
DNA: TGTGCCAGTAGCAAGACCGGGACACTGAACTATGGCTACACCTTC

J: TRBJ2-7
V: TRBV5-6
D: TRBD2
size: -
length: 16
CDR3: CASRKLLAGVGNEQYF
DNA: TGTGCCAGCAGGAAATTGTTAGCGGGAGTTGGGAACGAGCAGTACTTC

J: TRBJ2-7
V: TRBV6-5
D: TRBD2
size: -
length: 15
CDR3: CASSNPGLAWSEQYF
DNA: TGTGCCAGCAGCAACCCGGGACTAGCGTGGAGCGAGCAGTACTTC

J: TRBJ1-1
V: TRBV2
D: -
size: -
length: 10
CDR3: CASSRGEAFF
DNA: TGTGCCAGCTCGAGGGGGGAAGCTTTCTTT

J: TRBJ1-5
V: TRBV10-3
D: TRBD1
size: -
length: 17
CDR3: CAISATGAPYSNQPQHF
DNA: TGTGCCATCAGTGCGACAGGGGCCCCGTATAGCAATCAGCCCCAGCATTTT

J: TRBJ1-1
V: TRBV27
D: -
size: once
length: 14
CDR3: CASRDSGGSTEAFF
DNA: TGTGCCAGCAGGGACAGCGGGGGAAGCACTGAAGCTTTCTTT

J: TRBJ1-1
V: TRBV6-5
D: -
size: -
length: 15
CDR3: CASRSSFGRNTEAFF
DNA: TGTGCCAGCAGGTCAAGTTTTGGGAGGAACACTGAAGCTTTCTTT

J: TRBJ1-2
V: TRBV5-1
D: TRBD1
size: few
length: 14
CDR3: CASSWGQDNYGYTF
DNA: TGCGCCAGCAGTTGGGGACAGGACAACTATGGCTACACCTTC

J: TRBJ2-7
V: TRBV5-5
D: -
size: -
length: 16
CDR3: CASSLVPGALTYEQYF
DNA: TGTGCCAGCAGCTTGGTACCAGGGGCGCTAACCTACGAGCAGTACTTC